This T cell receptor beta chain was sequenced for a study of human thymus T cells. Half of the eight donors gave roughly 0.45-1 mL blood during surgery. From germline, CDR1 is SGHTA and CDR2 FQGTGA. Trimming took off 4 bases at V and 5 bases at J, with 17 bases between the two ends. This CDR3 is 15 amino acids long. Sequencing used immunoSEQ multiplex PCR; TCRdb keeps in-frame clones, though not all of them. Of roughly 54,000 clones listed, 85% to 95% were seen once; the top ten hold roughly 5.6%. Sequencing was carried out using blood. This TCR was recovered from a boy less than two years old with a congenital heart defect but otherwise immunologically healthy. This chain connects TRBV7-3 to TRBJ2-5; possibly TRBD1 or TRBD2 for D (5 bases each). The CDR3 DNA reads TGTGCCAGCAGCTCCGGCCCCGGGACGGCTGAGACCCAGTACTTC. This gives the protein CASSSGPGTAETQYF.